A selection of T cell receptor beta chains follows, all from one sample in a study of beta chain features in type 1 diabetes. Profiling relied on immunoSEQ multiplex PCR, and the TCRdb table lists in-frame clones only, not all of them. The profile shows under 350,000 clones, roughly an eighth of them singletons. Specimen: naive CD4+ T cells from blood. All receptors come from a man aged 25-45 years with type 1 diabetes. CDR3s include the opening cysteine and the closing phenylalanine or tryptophan. The order of the fields is clone size, D gene, J gene, V gene, CDR3 protein, CDR3 DNA. D genes are given only for firm matches. Size values are once, few and many counts, or a class for expanded clones, and some rows have none.

size: -
D: -
J: TRBJ2-5
V: TRBV10-3
CDR3: CAISLPGSRETQYF
DNA: TGTGCCATCAGTCTTCCCGGGAGTCGGGAGACCCAGTACTTC

size: once
D: -
J: TRBJ1-2
V: TRBV27
CDR3: CASSLSGGAQGYTF
DNA: TGTGCCAGCAGTTTATCAGGGGGGGCTCAAGGCTACACCTTC

size: few
D: -
J: TRBJ1-5
V: TRBV2
CDR3: CASRLWASNQPQHF
DNA: TGTGCCAGCAGACTGTGGGCGAGCAATCAGCCCCAGCATTTT

size: few
D: TRBD2
J: TRBJ2-7
V: TRBV7-6
CDR3: CASSLVRAGGLYEQYF
DNA: TGTGCCAGCAGCTTAGTTCGTGCGGGAGGGCTTTACGAGCAGTACTTC

size: -
D: TRBD1
J: TRBJ2-5
V: TRBV5-1
CDR3: CASSSGTGNQETQYF
DNA: TGCGCCAGCAGCTCCGGGACAGGGAACCAAGAGACCCAGTACTTC

size: few
D: TRBD1
J: TRBJ2-7
V: TRBV4-3
CDR3: CASSQHFGTGAYEQYF
DNA: TGCGCCAGCAGCCAACATTTTGGGACAGGGGCCTACGAGCAGTACTTC

size: few
D: -
J: TRBJ2-1
V: TRBV4-2
CDR3: CASSHGALAYNEQFF
DNA: TGTGCCAGCAGCCATGGGGCCCTAGCCTACAATGAGCAGTTCTTC

size: -
D: TRBD2
J: TRBJ2-1
V: TRBV28
CDR3: CASKVGTSDEQFF
DNA: TGTGCCAGCAAGGTCGGGACTAGCGATGAGCAGTTCTTC

size: -
D: TRBD1
J: TRBJ2-2
V: TRBV4-2
CDR3: CASSKVEQGWTGELFF
DNA: TGTGCCAGCAGCAAAGTGGAACAGGGGTGGACCGGGGAGCTGTTTTTT

size: -
D: -
J: TRBJ2-3
V: TRBV5-4
CDR3: CASSPSGMAPDTQYF
DNA: TGTGCCAGCAGCCCAAGTGGCATGGCCCCAGATACGCAGTATTTT

size: -
D: -
J: TRBJ2-5
V: TRBV5-4
CDR3: CASRFGGTPKETQYF
DNA: TGTGCCAGCAGATTCGGTGGGACTCCTAAAGAGACCCAGTACTTC

size: -
D: TRBD1
J: TRBJ1-2
V: TRBV30
CDR3: CAWIEKGQTNYGYTF
DNA: TGTGCCTGGATAGAAAAGGGACAGACTAACTATGGCTACACCTTC

size: once
D: TRBD2
J: TRBJ2-5
V: TRBV18
CDR3: CASSPLAGGSRETQYF
DNA: TGTGCCAGCTCACCCCTAGCGGGGGGCAGTCGGGAGACCCAGTACTTC

size: few
D: -
J: TRBJ2-2
V: TRBV1
CDR3: CTSSPLTGLAGGPGSTGELFF
DNA: TGCACCAGCAGCCCTCTCACGGGACTAGCGGGAGGGCCCGGGAGCACCGGGGAGCTGTTTTTT

size: -
D: -
J: TRBJ2-7
V: TRBV30
CDR3: CAWRYKYEQYF
DNA: TGTGCCTGGAGATACAAATACGAGCAGTACTTC

size: -
D: -
J: TRBJ1-5
V: TRBV30
CDR3: CAWSGGAGQPQHF
DNA: TGTGCCTGGAGCGGCGGGGCGGGACAGCCCCAGCATTTT

size: few
D: -
J: TRBJ2-6
V: TRBV25-1
CDR3: CASSESRRANVLTF
DNA: TGTGCCAGCAGTGAATCGAGAAGGGCCAACGTCCTGACTTTC

size: -
D: TRBD1
J: TRBJ2-7
V: TRBV28
CDR3: CASSWGGTGGQARYF
DNA: TGTGCCAGCAGTTGGGGGGGGACAGGGGGTCAGGCGAGGTACTTC

size: -
D: -
J: TRBJ2-1
V: TRBV29-1
CDR3: CSVDQGYSEQFF
DNA: TGCAGCGTTGACCAGGGGTATAGTGAGCAGTTCTTC

size: few
D: TRBD2
J: TRBJ2-1
V: TRBV5-4
CDR3: CASSPRAAGKYNEQFF
DNA: TGTGCCAGCAGCCCGAGGGCAGCGGGAAAATACAATGAGCAGTTCTTC

size: few
D: -
J: TRBJ1-5
V: TRBV7-9
CDR3: CASSPTGNQPQHF
DNA: TGTGCCAGCAGCCCGACGGGGAATCAGCCCCAGCATTTT

size: few
D: TRBD1
J: TRBJ2-5
V: TRBV29-1
CDR3: CSAQQGAGETQYF
DNA: TGCAGCGCACAACAGGGGGCGGGAGAGACCCAGTACTTC

size: -
D: TRBD1
J: TRBJ1-5
V: TRBV28
CDR3: CASSITTGAFGQPQHF
DNA: TGTGCCAGCAGTATCACGACAGGGGCCTTCGGTCAGCCCCAGCATTTT

size: few
D: TRBD1
J: TRBJ1-1
V: TRBV7-3
CDR3: CASRGQGGGGTEAFF
DNA: TGTGCCAGCAGGGGACAGGGAGGGGGGGGCACTGAAGCTTTCTTT

size: -
D: -
J: TRBJ2-2
V: TRBV18
CDR3: CASSPSRVHGELFF
DNA: TGTGCCAGCTCACCATCACGGGTGCACGGGGAGCTGTTTTTT

size: few
D: -
J: TRBJ2-7
V: TRBV9
CDR3: CASSPYHSFGEQYF
DNA: TGTGCCAGCAGCCCTTACCATAGTTTTGGCGAGCAGTACTTC

size: -
D: TRBD1
J: TRBJ1-4
V: TRBV18
CDR3: CASSPQGATEKLFF
DNA: TGTGCCAGCTCACCACAGGGGGCTACTGAAAAACTGTTTTTT

size: -
D: TRBD2
J: TRBJ2-5
V: TRBV9
CDR3: CASSVAGGSLETQYF
DNA: TGTGCCAGCAGCGTAGCTGGCGGGAGTTTGGAGACCCAGTACTTC

size: -
D: -
J: TRBJ2-1
V: TRBV7-9
CDR3: CASSFALQRDEQFF
DNA: TGTGCCAGCAGCTTTGCGCTCCAGAGGGATGAGCAGTTCTTC

size: -
D: -
J: TRBJ2-5
V: TRBV9
CDR3: CASSRSGGALETQYF
DNA: TGTGCCAGCAGCCGATCTGGAGGGGCCCTGGAGACCCAGTACTTC

size: -
D: TRBD1
J: TRBJ2-1
V: TRBV5-4
CDR3: CASSSRTGSTYNEQFF
DNA: TGTGCCAGCAGCTCCAGGACAGGGAGCACCTACAATGAGCAGTTCTTC

size: -
D: -
J: TRBJ1-2
V: TRBV4-2
CDR3: CASSQEGGGYGYTF
DNA: TGTGCCAGCAGCCAAGAAGGGGGTGGGTATGGCTACACCTTC

size: few
D: -
J: TRBJ2-1
V: TRBV5-4
CDR3: CASSSSLQQGREDEQFF
DNA: TGTGCCAGCAGCTCGTCCCTTCAACAGGGTCGTGAGGATGAGCAGTTCTTC

size: few
D: -
J: TRBJ2-1
V: TRBV4-3
CDR3: CASSQDRGTGQFF
DNA: TGCGCCAGCAGCCAAGATCGGGGGACTGGGCAGTTCTTC

size: -
D: -
J: TRBJ1-5
V: TRBV29-1
CDR3: CSARETLASNQPQHF
DNA: TGCAGCGCCCGGGAAACCTTGGCGAGCAATCAGCCCCAGCATTTT

size: few
D: -
J: TRBJ2-1
V: TRBV11-2
CDR3: CASSPTLDGYNEQFF
DNA: TGTGCCAGCAGCCCTACCCTAGACGGTTACAATGAGCAGTTCTTC

size: few
D: -
J: TRBJ2-3
V: TRBV18
CDR3: CASSPLLSSTDTQYF
DNA: TGTGCCAGCTCACCATTACTCTCCAGCACAGATACGCAGTATTTT

size: -
D: -
J: TRBJ2-1
V: TRBV7-8
CDR3: CASSTHRDAYNEQFF
DNA: TGTGCCAGCAGCACACACAGGGACGCCTACAATGAGCAGTTCTTC

size: -
D: -
J: TRBJ1-1
V: TRBV29-1
CDR3: CSVEGVSGAFF
DNA: TGCAGCGTTGAGGGAGTTAGTGGAGCTTTCTTT